Here is one T cell receptor beta chain with its context. Its specificity is not known. This record belongs to a study of cytomegalovirus exposure and HLA in healthy donors. Findings and caveats of the study: Sequencing likely generated an artifact that appeared as a cluster of highly shared sequence variants. Many donors carried some public TCRs, although rarity characterized most TCR sequences. Several top significant clusters appeared, in a later analysis, to be linked to common viral pathogens.

From germline, CDR1 is MDHEN and CDR2 SYDVKM. The CDR3 runs to 18 residues. Trimming removed 2 bases from V and 7 bases from J; junction bases left unmatched: 16. PCR employed 60 Vbeta and 13 Jbeta primers. Produced via immunoSEQ multiplex PCR; TCRdb's table is partial and in-frame only. The data hold over 150,000 clones, with around 75% observed a single time. The sequenced sample was PBMCs. The clonotype was recovered from a male donor in good health and CMV-seronegative. The chain combines TRBV28 with TRBJ2-1; 8 nucleotides agree with TRBD2. The CDR3 loop reads CASSLPPVSGSGENEQFF. CDR3 DNA sequence: TGTGCCAGCAGTTTACCGCCGGTGAGCGGGAGTGGGGAGAATGAGCAGTTCTTC. Based on the CDR3 plus reference TRBV28 and TRBJ2-1, the full variable domain is DVKVTQSSRYLVKRTGEKVFLECVQDMDHENMFWYRQDPGLGLRLIYFSYDVKMKEKGDIPEGYSVSREKKERFSLILESASTNQTSMYLCASSLPPVSGSGENEQFFGPGTRLTVL.